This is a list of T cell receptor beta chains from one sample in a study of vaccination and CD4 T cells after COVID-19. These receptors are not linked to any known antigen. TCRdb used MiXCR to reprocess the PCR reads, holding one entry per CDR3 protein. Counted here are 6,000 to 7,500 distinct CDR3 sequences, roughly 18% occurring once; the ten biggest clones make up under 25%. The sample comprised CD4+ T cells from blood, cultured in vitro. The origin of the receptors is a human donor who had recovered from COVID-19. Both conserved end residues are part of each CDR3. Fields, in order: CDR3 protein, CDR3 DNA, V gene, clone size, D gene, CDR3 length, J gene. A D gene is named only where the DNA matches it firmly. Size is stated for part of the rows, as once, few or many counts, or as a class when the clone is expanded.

cdr3_aa: CASSPAESSYNEQFF
cdr3_nt: TGTGCCAGCAGTCCAGCAGAGAGCTCCTACAATGAGCAGTTCTTC
v_call: TRBV27
clone_size: few
d_call: .
cdr3_length: 15
j_call: TRBJ2-1

cdr3_aa: CASSPPGTPTHTRHEQFF
cdr3_nt: TGTGCCAGCAGCCCCCCCGGGACCCCAACCCACACCCGCCATGAGCAGTTCTTC
v_call: TRBV27
clone_size: few
d_call: .
cdr3_length: 18
j_call: TRBJ2-1

cdr3_aa: CSAGPVKETQYF
cdr3_nt: TGCAGTGCCGGTCCAGTTAAAGAGACCCAGTACTTC
v_call: TRBV20-1
clone_size: .
d_call: .
cdr3_length: 12
j_call: TRBJ2-5

cdr3_aa: CASSPRAFGNTIYF
cdr3_nt: TGTGCCAGCAGCCCAAGGGCGTTTGGAAACACCATATATTTT
v_call: TRBV7-9
clone_size: .
d_call: .
cdr3_length: 14
j_call: TRBJ1-3

cdr3_aa: CAWRSGSGGARADTQYF
cdr3_nt: TGTGCCTGGAGGTCCGGCAGCGGGGGGGCGAGGGCAGATACGCAGTATTTT
v_call: TRBV30
clone_size: .
d_call: TRBD2
cdr3_length: 17
j_call: TRBJ2-3

cdr3_aa: CSVIWGNSNTGELFF
cdr3_nt: TGCAGCGTAATATGGGGGAATTCGAACACCGGGGAGCTGTTTTTT
v_call: TRBV29-1
clone_size: few
d_call: .
cdr3_length: 15
j_call: TRBJ2-2

cdr3_aa: CASSLTSGSLGNEQFF
cdr3_nt: TGTGCCAGCAGTTTGACTAGCGGGAGTCTAGGAAATGAGCAGTTCTTC
v_call: TRBV28
clone_size: few
d_call: TRBD2
cdr3_length: 16
j_call: TRBJ2-1

cdr3_aa: CASSSRGLKGNTEAFF
cdr3_nt: TGTGCCAGCAGCTCCCGGGGGTTGAAGGGGAACACTGAAGCTTTCTTT
v_call: TRBV7-2
clone_size: .
d_call: .
cdr3_length: 16
j_call: TRBJ1-1

cdr3_aa: CASSARPGQDYIF
cdr3_nt: TGTGCCAGCAGCGCTAGACCGGGACAGGACTACATCTTC
v_call: TRBV2
clone_size: .
d_call: TRBD1
cdr3_length: 13
j_call: TRBJ2-7

cdr3_aa: CASSILAGGSVEQFF
cdr3_nt: TGTGCCAGTAGTATACTAGCGGGAGGTTCGGTGGAGCAGTTCTTC
v_call: TRBV19
clone_size: few
d_call: TRBD2
cdr3_length: 15
j_call: TRBJ2-1

cdr3_aa: CASSTGSRQPQHF
cdr3_nt: TGTGCCAGTAGTACGGGCAGCAGGCAGCCCCAGCATTTT
v_call: TRBV19
clone_size: medium-sized
d_call: .
cdr3_length: 13
j_call: TRBJ1-5

cdr3_aa: CASSSDRVDPNTEAFF
cdr3_nt: TGCGCCAGCAGCTCGGACAGGGTTGACCCGAACACTGAAGCTTTCTTT
v_call: TRBV5-1
clone_size: .
d_call: TRBD1
cdr3_length: 16
j_call: TRBJ1-1

cdr3_aa: CASMGFGYGYTF
cdr3_nt: TGTGCCAGCATGGGGTTTGGGTATGGCTACACCTTC
v_call: TRBV12-3/TRBV12-4
clone_size: .
d_call: .
cdr3_length: 12
j_call: TRBJ1-2

cdr3_aa: CAWSRSLGTEAFF
cdr3_nt: TGTGCCTGGAGTAGGAGTCTGGGCACTGAAGCTTTCTTT
v_call: TRBV30
clone_size: .
d_call: .
cdr3_length: 13
j_call: TRBJ1-1

cdr3_aa: CAVGRDRPYEQYF
cdr3_nt: TGTGCCGTAGGACGGGACAGGCCCTACGAGCAGTACTTC
v_call: TRBV2
clone_size: .
d_call: TRBD1
cdr3_length: 13
j_call: TRBJ2-7

cdr3_aa: CSATRGINSPLHF
cdr3_nt: TGCAGTGCGACCCGGGGAATTAATTCACCCCTCCACTTT
v_call: TRBV20-1
clone_size: .
d_call: .
cdr3_length: 13
j_call: TRBJ1-6

cdr3_aa: CASSQDFGRSTTNEKLFF
cdr3_nt: TGTGCCAGCAGCCAAGATTTTGGCAGGAGCACAACTAATGAAAAACTGTTTTTT
v_call: TRBV4-2
clone_size: .
d_call: .
cdr3_length: 18
j_call: TRBJ1-4

cdr3_aa: CSAGPRDRAYGYTF
cdr3_nt: TGCAGTGCTGGCCCTAGGGACAGGGCCTATGGCTACACCTTC
v_call: TRBV20-1
clone_size: medium-sized
d_call: TRBD1
cdr3_length: 14
j_call: TRBJ1-2

cdr3_aa: CASSTGQGSTEAFF
cdr3_nt: TGCGCCAGCAGCACAGGACAGGGGAGCACTGAAGCTTTCTTT
v_call: TRBV5-1
clone_size: few
d_call: TRBD1
cdr3_length: 14
j_call: TRBJ1-1

cdr3_aa: CASSPSEEETQYF
cdr3_nt: TGTGCCAGCTCACCGTCGGAAGAAGAGACCCAGTACTTC
v_call: TRBV18
clone_size: few
d_call: .
cdr3_length: 13
j_call: TRBJ2-5

cdr3_aa: CASSPPGTSGTPYNEQFF
cdr3_nt: TGTGCCAGCAGTCCCCCCGGGACTAGCGGGACCCCCTACAATGAGCAGTTCTTC
v_call: TRBV28
clone_size: .
d_call: TRBD2
cdr3_length: 18
j_call: TRBJ2-1

cdr3_aa: CASSQEAGGIQPQHF
cdr3_nt: TGCGCCAGCAGCCAAGAGGCAGGGGGTATTCAGCCCCAGCATTTT
v_call: TRBV4-1
clone_size: medium-sized
d_call: TRBD1
cdr3_length: 15
j_call: TRBJ1-5

cdr3_aa: CASSIREGNTYEQYF
cdr3_nt: TGTGCCAGCAGCATTAGGGAGGGAAATACCTACGAGCAGTACTTC
v_call: TRBV7-8
clone_size: medium-sized
d_call: TRBD2
cdr3_length: 15
j_call: TRBJ2-7

cdr3_aa: CASRDRVTEAFF
cdr3_nt: TGTGCCAGCAGGGACAGGGTGACTGAAGCTTTCTTT
v_call: TRBV6-2/TRBV6-3
clone_size: .
d_call: TRBD1
cdr3_length: 12
j_call: TRBJ1-1

cdr3_aa: CSARDHRASSYNEQFF
cdr3_nt: TGCAGTGCCCGGGATCACAGGGCGAGCTCCTACAATGAGCAGTTCTTC
v_call: TRBV20-1
clone_size: .
d_call: .
cdr3_length: 16
j_call: TRBJ2-1

cdr3_aa: CASSKGLAGASIYNEQFF
cdr3_nt: TGTGCCAGTAGTAAGGGACTAGCGGGGGCCTCGATATACAATGAGCAGTTCTTC
v_call: TRBV19
clone_size: medium-sized
d_call: TRBD2
cdr3_length: 18
j_call: TRBJ2-1

cdr3_aa: CASSSSPGTGSNQPQHF
cdr3_nt: TGTGCCAGTAGTTCAAGCCCTGGGACAGGGAGCAATCAGCCCCAGCATTTT
v_call: TRBV19
clone_size: medium-sized
d_call: TRBD1
cdr3_length: 17
j_call: TRBJ1-5

cdr3_aa: CASSVGVRNEKLFF
cdr3_nt: TGTGCCAGCAGTGTAGGGGTTCGTAATGAAAAACTGTTTTTT
v_call: TRBV6-1
clone_size: few
d_call: .
cdr3_length: 14
j_call: TRBJ1-4

cdr3_aa: CASSPPLRLAGRNEQYF
cdr3_nt: TGTGCCAGCAGCCCCCCCCTGAGACTAGCGGGAAGAAACGAGCAGTACTTC
v_call: TRBV7-8
clone_size: medium-sized
d_call: TRBD2
cdr3_length: 17
j_call: TRBJ2-7

cdr3_aa: CASSTIRGRIVAEAFF
cdr3_nt: TGTGCCAGCAGTACCATAAGGGGGCGCATAGTCGCTGAAGCTTTCTTT
v_call: TRBV6-2/TRBV6-3
clone_size: medium-sized
d_call: TRBD1
cdr3_length: 16
j_call: TRBJ1-1

cdr3_aa: CASGPSPRWETQYF
cdr3_nt: TGTGCCAGCGGACCCTCGCCGCGGTGGGAGACCCAGTACTTC
v_call: TRBV27
clone_size: medium-sized
d_call: .
cdr3_length: 14
j_call: TRBJ2-5

cdr3_aa: CASSQGPGVQPQHF
cdr3_nt: TGTGCCAGCAGCCAAGGGCCAGGGGTGCAGCCCCAGCATTTT
v_call: TRBV14
clone_size: few
d_call: .
cdr3_length: 14
j_call: TRBJ1-5

cdr3_aa: CASSPQIGRGGDTQYF
cdr3_nt: TGCGCCAGCAGCCCGCAGATAGGGCGGGGAGGGGATACGCAGTATTTT
v_call: TRBV4-3
clone_size: .
d_call: TRBD2
cdr3_length: 16
j_call: TRBJ2-3

cdr3_aa: CAIGKLGRTGELFF
cdr3_nt: TGTGCCATCGGGAAGCTCGGGAGGACCGGGGAGCTGTTTTTT
v_call: TRBV19
clone_size: medium-sized
d_call: TRBD2
cdr3_length: 14
j_call: TRBJ2-2

cdr3_aa: CASSLERMMNTEAFF
cdr3_nt: TGTGCCAGCAGCTTAGAGCGGATGATGAACACTGAAGCTTTCTTT
v_call: TRBV11-2
clone_size: .
d_call: .
cdr3_length: 15
j_call: TRBJ1-1

cdr3_aa: CASSFAPNLYGYTF
cdr3_nt: TGTGCCAGCAGCTTCGCACCGAACCTCTATGGCTACACCTTC
v_call: TRBV12-3/TRBV12-4
clone_size: few
d_call: .
cdr3_length: 14
j_call: TRBJ1-2

cdr3_aa: CASSEWGEQFF
cdr3_nt: TGTGCCAGCAGCGAGTGGGGTGAGCAGTTCTTC
v_call: TRBV7-9
clone_size: .
d_call: .
cdr3_length: 11
j_call: TRBJ2-1

cdr3_aa: CASSKEARTDTQYF
cdr3_nt: TGTGCCAGCAGCAAAGAAGCCCGCACAGATACGCAGTATTTT
v_call: TRBV21-1
clone_size: .
d_call: .
cdr3_length: 14
j_call: TRBJ2-3

cdr3_aa: CASSLRRTQYF
cdr3_nt: TGTGCCAGCAGTCTCCGTAGGACCCAGTACTTC
v_call: TRBV28
clone_size: .
d_call: .
cdr3_length: 11
j_call: TRBJ2-5

cdr3_aa: CASSPWTGVYGYTF
cdr3_nt: TGTGCCAGCAGTCCTTGGACAGGGGTTTATGGCTACACCTTC
v_call: TRBV28
clone_size: few
d_call: TRBD1
cdr3_length: 14
j_call: TRBJ1-2

cdr3_aa: CASSYRGTGELFF
cdr3_nt: TGTGCCAGCAGCTACAGGGGCACCGGGGAGCTGTTTTTT
v_call: TRBV7-2
clone_size: large
d_call: TRBD1
cdr3_length: 13
j_call: TRBJ2-2

cdr3_aa: CASSIDLAGAPDTQYF
cdr3_nt: TGTGCCAGTAGTATAGATCTAGCGGGGGCTCCAGATACGCAGTATTTT
v_call: TRBV19
clone_size: medium-sized
d_call: TRBD2
cdr3_length: 16
j_call: TRBJ2-3

cdr3_aa: CASSPLREPYEQYF
cdr3_nt: TGTGCCAGTAGTCCCCTCAGGGAGCCCTACGAGCAGTACTTC
v_call: TRBV19
clone_size: few
d_call: .
cdr3_length: 14
j_call: TRBJ2-7

cdr3_aa: CASSGGVKGSPLHF
cdr3_nt: TGTGCCAGCAGTGGAGGGGTAAAGGGTTCACCCCTCCACTTT
v_call: TRBV2
clone_size: large
d_call: .
cdr3_length: 14
j_call: TRBJ1-6

cdr3_aa: CSASPSDYLADEQYF
cdr3_nt: TGCAGTGCTAGCCCCTCGGACTACCTCGCGGACGAGCAGTACTTC
v_call: TRBV20-1
clone_size: few
d_call: .
cdr3_length: 15
j_call: TRBJ2-7

cdr3_aa: CASSSSHGEGLFEQYF
cdr3_nt: TGTGCCAGCTCCAGTTCGCATGGGGAAGGGCTTTTCGAGCAGTACTTC
v_call: TRBV18
clone_size: .
d_call: .
cdr3_length: 16
j_call: TRBJ2-7

cdr3_aa: CSARGVRAGELFF
cdr3_nt: TGCAGTGCTAGAGGGGTTCGAGCAGGGGAGCTGTTTTTT
v_call: TRBV20-1
clone_size: medium-sized
d_call: .
cdr3_length: 13
j_call: TRBJ2-2

cdr3_aa: CASSPLSGLNTGELFF
cdr3_nt: TGTGCCAGCAGCCCTCTTAGCGGCCTGAACACCGGGGAGCTGTTTTTT
v_call: TRBV11-3
clone_size: .
d_call: .
cdr3_length: 16
j_call: TRBJ2-2

cdr3_aa: CASSLGFSGGYGYTF
cdr3_nt: TGTGCCAGCAGCTTAGGTTTCAGCGGAGGCTATGGCTACACCTTC
v_call: TRBV7-8
clone_size: few
d_call: .
cdr3_length: 15
j_call: TRBJ1-2

cdr3_aa: CAISLSGRGPDTQYF
cdr3_nt: TGTGCCATCAGTCTTAGCGGGAGAGGCCCAGATACGCAGTATTTT
v_call: TRBV10-3
clone_size: .
d_call: TRBD2
cdr3_length: 15
j_call: TRBJ2-3